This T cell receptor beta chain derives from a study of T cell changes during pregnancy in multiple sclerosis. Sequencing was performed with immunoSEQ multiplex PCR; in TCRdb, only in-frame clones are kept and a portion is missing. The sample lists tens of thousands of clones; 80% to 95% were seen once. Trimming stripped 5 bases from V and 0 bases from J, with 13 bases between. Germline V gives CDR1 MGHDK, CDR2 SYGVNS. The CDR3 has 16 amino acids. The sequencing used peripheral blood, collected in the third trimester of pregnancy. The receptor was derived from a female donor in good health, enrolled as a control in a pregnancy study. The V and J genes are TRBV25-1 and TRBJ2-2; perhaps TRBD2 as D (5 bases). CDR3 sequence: CASSSGSGTNTGELFF. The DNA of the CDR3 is TGTGCCAGCAGTTCGGGCAGCGGTACGAACACCGGGGAGCTGTTTTTT.